This T cell receptor (beta chain) was sequenced during a study of shared clonotypes between healthy human individuals. Regarding the study as a whole: Among donors, the sharing of clonotypes was expected to be influenced by sequencing depth.

TCRdb's copy holds only in-frame clones and misses some; the assay was immunoSEQ multiplex PCR. Of 650,000 to 750,000 clones listed, roughly 78% are singletons. This clone has a single count. The target antigen is unknown. Trimming pared 1 base from V and 5 bases from J, leaving 15 bases between. CDR3 length equals 15 residues. Every donor was a Caucasian adult from Nashville, Tennessee. The sequence derives from a young woman in good health. The chain carries TRBV5-3 and TRBJ1-2; a possible D gene is TRBD1 (6 bases). TRBV5-3 is identified as an open reading frame with a role that is uncertain. Material for sequencing was memory CD4+ T cells sorted from blood. The subset denotes: CD45RA-negative fraction. The CDR3 sequence is CARSLPGALTYGYTF. DNA for the CDR3: TGTGCCAGAAGCTTGCCGGGGGCGCTTACTTATGGCTACACCTTC.